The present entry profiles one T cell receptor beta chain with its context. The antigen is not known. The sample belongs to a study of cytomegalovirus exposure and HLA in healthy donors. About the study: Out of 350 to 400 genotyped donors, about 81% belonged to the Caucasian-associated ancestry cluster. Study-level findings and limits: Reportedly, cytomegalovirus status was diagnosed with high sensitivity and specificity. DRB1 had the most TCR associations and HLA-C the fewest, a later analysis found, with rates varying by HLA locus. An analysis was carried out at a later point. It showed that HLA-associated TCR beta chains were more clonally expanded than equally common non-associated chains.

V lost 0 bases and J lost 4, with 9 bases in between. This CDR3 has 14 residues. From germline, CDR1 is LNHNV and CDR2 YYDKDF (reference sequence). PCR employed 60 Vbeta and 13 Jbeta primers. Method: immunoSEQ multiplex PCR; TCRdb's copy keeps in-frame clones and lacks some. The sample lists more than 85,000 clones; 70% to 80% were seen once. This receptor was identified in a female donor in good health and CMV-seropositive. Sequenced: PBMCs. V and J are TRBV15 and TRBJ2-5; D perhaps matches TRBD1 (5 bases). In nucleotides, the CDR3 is TGTGCCACCAGCAGAGATATGGGGCCAGAGACCCAGTACTTC. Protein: CATSRDMGPETQYF.